This record covers a single T cell receptor (beta chain). Its specificity is unknown. This sample stems from a study of beta chain features in type 1 diabetes. General observations from the study: TCRB CDR3 length was moderately but significantly reduced in all four CD4+ subsets of Type 1 diabetes patients.

Expressed TCRB transcripts were sequenced after all isolated RNA was converted to cDNA. Sequencing used immunoSEQ multiplex PCR; TCRdb keeps in-frame clones, though not all of them. The table shows tens of thousands of clones, with around 50% occurring only once. V lost 3 bases, J lost 1 base, and 6 bases stayed unmatched. There are 17 residues in the CDR3. Germline-derived CDR1 and CDR2 are SGHVS and FQNEAQ. Sequencing was carried out using Tregs from blood. This chain uses TRBV7-8 with TRBJ2-6; 7 bases match TRBD1. The sequence derives from a woman between 35 and 50 years old with type 1 diabetes. The CDR3: CASSFRRGLSGANVLTF. The CDR3 DNA reads TGTGCCAGCAGCTTCCGTAGGGGGCTATCTGGGGCCAACGTCCTGACTTTC.